Each of the 17 T cell receptor beta chains below was sequenced from the same sample in a study of PD-L1 blockade in urothelial cancer. Measured with immunoSEQ multiplex PCR; TCRdb has only the in-frame clones, and not every one. Of 55,000 or so clones listed, around 82% are singletons. Sequencing used PBMCs, obtained around atezolizumab (anti-PD-L1) treatment. The receptors were sampled from a man in his forties with urothelial cancer.

This clone showed up just once. The chain employs TRBV5-5 and TRBJ2-7; weak D call: TRBD1 (6 bases). The CDR3 consists of 14 residues. Looked up from germline, CDR1 is SGHKS and CDR2 is YYEKEE (reference sequence). The V end was cut by 4 bases, the J end by 7 bases, with 18 bases between. The CDR3 region is CASSIQTGPGEQYF. In DNA form, the CDR3 reads TGTGCCAGCAGCATACAAACAGGGCCTGGGGAGCAGTACTTC.

This clone has more than one count but fewer than ten. The genes are TRBV2 and TRBJ2-1; the match to TRBD2 covers 8 bases. Germline V gene data show CDR1 as SNHLY and CDR2 as FYNNEI. V lost 5 bases, J lost 5 bases, and 8 bases stayed unmatched. The CDR3 length is 15 residues. CDR3 sequence (DNA): TGTGCCAGCAGTTTCCAGTTAGCGGGGAACAATGAGCAGTTCTTC. Translated: CASSFQLAGNNEQFF.

The chain is built from TRBV10-3 and TRBJ2-2; 10 nucleotides align to TRBD2. The CDR3 is 18 amino acids. Germline CDR1 ENHRY, CDR2 SYGVKD. With V trimmed by 6 bases and J by 4 bases, 14 bases remained unmatched. DNA for the CDR3: TGTGCCATCAGGCCGGAAAGCGGGAGGGGGCGGAGCACCGGGGAGCTGTTTTTT. Its protein product is CAIRPESGRGRSTGELFF.

V usage is TRBV4-1 and J usage is TRBJ2-7; 8 nucleotides agree with TRBD1. V dropped 6 bases and J dropped 1; count of bases not matched to a gene: 8. Germline V CDR1 and CDR2: MGHRA, YSYEKL. The CDR3 loop spans 15 amino acids. Written as DNA, the CDR3 is TGCGCCAGCAGTTCCCCGGACAGGGCTTCCTACGAGCAGTACTTC. As protein: CASSSPDRASYEQYF.

This chain uses TRBV19 with TRBJ2-1, with D unclear. Trimming pared 6 bases from V and 2 bases from J, leaving 17 bases between. The CDR3 sequence is 16 residues long. Germline loops: CDR1 LNHDA, CDR2 SQIVND (reference sequence). CDR3 loop: CASSPSGRQTYNEQFF. In DNA form, the CDR3 reads TGTGCCAGTAGCCCCTCTGGGCGCCAGACCTACAATGAGCAGTTCTTC. The variable domain in full, completed from reference TRBV19 and TRBJ2-1, reads DGGITQSPKYLFRKEGQNVTLSCEQNLNHDAMYWYRQDPGQGLRLIYYSQIVNDFQKGDIAEGYSVSREKKESFPLTVTSAQKNPTAFYLCASSPSGRQTYNEQFFGPGTRLTVL.

In this sample, this clone turned up once. In DNA form, the CDR3 reads TGTGCCAGCAGTTTATCCCTGAGGGCAGGGGGCTATGGCTACACCTTC. It is translated as CASSLSLRAGGYGYTF. This chain links TRBV27 with TRBJ1-2, with 7 bases fitting TRBD1. The V gene's germline CDR1 is MNHEY and CDR2 SMNVEV (reference sequence). Trimming at V came to 0 bases and at J to 4 bases, leaving 8 bases not matched to a gene. This CDR3 is 16 amino acids long.

The chain employs TRBV28 and TRBJ1-2; no clear D. Deletions cut 5 bases from V and 2 bases from J, with 15 bases between. The CDR3 loop spans 15 amino acids. From germline, CDR1 is MDHEN and CDR2 SYDVKM. The CDR3 is CASSPPAGANYGYTF. Here the CDR3 DNA reads TGTGCCAGCAGTCCCCCGGCGGGAGCAAACTATGGCTACACCTTC.

On this clone itself: This CDR3 is missing its conserved last phenylalanine or tryptophan, likely due to a read error. The DNA is omitted, as the CDR3 cannot be located on it reliably, and the CDR3 follows TCRdb's listing. This chain links TRBV7-9 with TRBJ2-7; the DNA was not used to check the table's D call, TRBD1. Germline CDR1 reads SEHNR; CDR2 reads FQNEAQ (reference sequence). The CDR3 extends over 12 residues, inclusive of both ends. The CDR3 region is CASSYTGQAPLL.

This chain connects TRBV29-1 to TRBJ1-2, with a possible D match to TRBD1 (6 bases). Trimming pared 4 bases from V and 4 bases from J, leaving 10 bases between. This CDR3 comprises 12 residues. Germline CDR1 reads SQVTM; CDR2 reads ANQGSEA. CDR3 sequence (DNA): TGCAGCGTTGGAGGGGGGGGCTATGGCTACACCTTC. It yields the protein CSVGGGGYGYTF.

The sample holds one count of this clone. The sample contains more than one DNA sequence encoding this CDR3. This chain connects TRBV29-1 to TRBJ2-7; tentatively, D is TRBD1 (6 bases). The germline V gene has CDR1 SQVTM and CDR2 ANQGSEA. Trimming took 7 bases from V and 3 from J, leaving 13 bases between them. The CDR3 is 12 residues long. The CDR3 nucleotides are TGCAGCGGAGCAGGGGACCGCTACGAGCAGTACTTC. Its translation: CSGAGDRYEQYF.

The V gene is TRBV28, the J gene TRBJ1-2; 7 nucleotides agree with TRBD1. Germline V gene lookup returns CDR1 MDHEN and CDR2 SYDVKM. With 7 bases clipped from V and 6 bases from J, the junction kept 11 bases outside the gene matches. The CDR3 contains 14 residues. The CDR3 spells CASNSPGQLHGYTF. DNA for the CDR3: TGTGCCAGCAATTCACCGGGACAGCTTCATGGCTACACCTTC.

The chain has TRBV15 and TRBJ2-5; no definite D call. The CDR3 runs to 13 residues. The germline V gene encodes CDR1 LNHNV and CDR2 YYDKDF (reference sequence). V lost 0 bases to trimming and J lost 4 bases, with 6 bases between them. CDR3 protein: CATSRDFGETQYF. In DNA, the CDR3 is TGTGCCACCAGCAGAGATTTCGGAGAGACCCAGTACTTC.

The gene calls are TRBV30 and TRBJ2-3, with D possibly TRBD1 on 6 matching bases. This CDR3 region has 16 residues. The V gene lost 0 bases and the J gene lost 8 bases, with 21 bases spanning the gap. The V gene's germline CDR1 is GTSNPN and CDR2 SVGIG (reference sequence). CDR3 region: CAWSVGEVGIRGTQYF. In nucleotides, the CDR3 is TGTGCCTGGAGTGTCGGGGAAGTGGGGATCAGGGGTACGCAGTATTTT.

The J gene is TRBJ1-2, the V gene TRBV2; 7 bases agree with TRBD1. Germline CDR1 and CDR2: SNHLY and FYNNEI. The CDR3 has 13 amino acids. Trimming cost V 6 bases and J 4 bases; bases outside gene matches: 5. The CDR3 DNA follows: TGTGCCAGCAGCGAGACAGGGTCCTATGGCTACACCTTC. This encodes CASSETGSYGYTF.

This clone was counted between two and nine times. The chain employs TRBV6-5 and TRBJ1-4, with D possibly matching TRBD1 (6 bases). Germline lookup yields CDR1 MNHEY and CDR2 SVGAGI. The CDR3 sequence is 15 residues long. The germline V and J ends were trimmed by 6 bases and 8 bases, with 19 bases remaining between them. CDR3 amino acids: CASSRSGRGGEKLFF. The DNA of the CDR3 is TGTGCCAGCAGCCGTTCTGGCAGGGGTGGGGAAAAACTGTTTTTT.

The V call is TRBV25-1, the J call TRBJ1-2; D remains unclear. Germline V CDR1 and CDR2: MGHDK, SYGVNS. The V end was cut by 4 bases, the J end by 8 bases, with 8 bases between. The CDR3 spans 11 residues. This chain's CDR3 is CASSAHTGYTF. CDR3 nucleotides: TGTGCCAGCAGTGCCCACACCGGCTACACCTTC.

V is TRBV7-2 and J is TRBJ2-5; D could derive from TRBD1 or TRBD2 (5 bases each). Germline CDR1 and CDR2: SGHTA and FQGNSA. There are 15 residues in the CDR3. V was clipped by 5 bases and J by 4 bases, with 17 bases between them. The CDR3 nucleotides are TGTGCCAGCAGCCTAGGGGCGGGTCTAGGAGAGACCCAGTACTTC. Encoded protein: CASSLGAGLGETQYF.